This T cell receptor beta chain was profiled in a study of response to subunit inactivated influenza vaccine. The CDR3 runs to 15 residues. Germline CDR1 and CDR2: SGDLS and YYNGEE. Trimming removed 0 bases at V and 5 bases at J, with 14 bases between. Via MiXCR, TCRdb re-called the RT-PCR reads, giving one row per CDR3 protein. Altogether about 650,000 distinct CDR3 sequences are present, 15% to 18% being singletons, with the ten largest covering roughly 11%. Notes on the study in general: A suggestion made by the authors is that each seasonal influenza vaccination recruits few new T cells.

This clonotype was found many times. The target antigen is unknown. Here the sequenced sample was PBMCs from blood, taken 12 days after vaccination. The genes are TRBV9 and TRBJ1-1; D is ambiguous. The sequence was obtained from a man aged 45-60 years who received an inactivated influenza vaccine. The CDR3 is CASSVGGLPGTEAFF. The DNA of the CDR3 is TGTGCCAGCAGCGTAGGAGGCCTGCCGGGGACTGAAGCTTTCTTT.